This T cell receptor (beta chain) was obtained from a study of blood T cell repertoires in COVID-19 (dated by TCRdb to the early 2020s). The study in broad terms: Collaborator samples came from the United States, Italy and Spain and covered acute and convalescent phases of COVID-19. Subjects who had been exposed to COVID-19, were actively infected with it, or had recovered from it provided the deeply sampled blood TCRbeta repertoires that made up the dataset. Samples were obtained from the ongoing ImmuneRACE study (first 160 participants) and from about 1,300 subjects provided by 6 global collaborators. The repertoires were released in a freely available public database intended as a resource for research on the immune response to SARS-CoV-2. A de-identified subject ID, COVID-19 status, age in years and sex were almost always included in the sample metadata. The material from the prospective study consisted of cDNA or gDNA derived from T cells, B-cell-depleted T cells, or PBMCs. Where available, HLA class I and class II types were taken from metadata supplied by the sample provider and were not determined by assay-based typing. What the work shows at the level of the full study, not this receptor alone: How much clinical and demographic metadata was included differed by source and by participant, and the metadata was provided uncurated.

At one collaborating source in Seattle, patients were enrolled during active infection and were followed longitudinally through the course of disease. The collaborating institutions used their own protocols to collect whole blood in K2EDTA tubes. For TCRbeta analysis, collaborator samples were shipped as frozen whole blood, as isolated PBMCs, or as DNA extracted from either sample type. TCRbeta CDR3 regions were amplified from genomic DNA by means of the immunoSEQ Assay, a bias-controlled multiplex PCR. The authors' pipeline ran thus. Nucleated cell counts per sample were estimated from amplification of reference gene primers within the assay. To quantify the absolute abundance of each unique TCRbeta CDR3 rearrangement, sequence reads were collapsed and filtered. For each sample, productive Simpson clonality was calculated as the square root of Simpson's diversity index over productive rearrangements. Drawn from immuneACCESS, this table holds only the in-frame rearrangements with V and J called that TCRdb kept. Clones are partly lost; checked studies trace under half to an unresolved V gene and leave the rest unexplained. V and J calls and clone size are those listed in that table; D and trimming were worked out from the DNA. The sample yields 120,000 to 150,000 clones; more than 80% were counted once. The leading ten clones occupy around 15% of the sample.

Remarks on this clone: Its specific antigen is unknown. Per-base quality was not reported, and no clone a single base away is much larger than it.

Trimming removed 3 bases from V and 2 bases from J; the gene matches leave 5 bases unexplained. CDR3 length: 15 amino acids, cysteine to phenylalanine. Kept here is only the CDR3 DNA, which spans 45 bases and is read in frame from base 1. Based on the germline V gene, the CDR1 and CDR2 sequences are SGDLS and YYNGEE. This sequence uses TRBV9 and TRBJ2-1; 7 junctional bases match TRBD1. The sequence was collected from a young man with COVID-19, enrolled during active disease. The sample comprised peripheral blood. The CDR3 has the sequence CASSAQGTPYNEQFF. The bases are TGTGCCAGCAGCGCACAGGGGACACCCTACAATGAGCAGTTCTTC.